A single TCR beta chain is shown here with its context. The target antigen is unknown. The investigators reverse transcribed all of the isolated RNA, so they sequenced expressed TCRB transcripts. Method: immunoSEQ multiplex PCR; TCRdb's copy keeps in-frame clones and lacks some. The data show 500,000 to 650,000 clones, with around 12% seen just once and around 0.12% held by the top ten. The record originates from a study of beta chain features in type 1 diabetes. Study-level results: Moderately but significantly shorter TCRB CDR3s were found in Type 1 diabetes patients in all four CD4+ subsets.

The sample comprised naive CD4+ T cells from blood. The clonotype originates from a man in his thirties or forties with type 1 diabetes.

In DNA form, the CDR3 reads TGTGCCAGCAGCGTAGGCTCGGGGGCCGCGCCAACACTAAACACTGAAGCTTTCTTT. Translating it yields CASSVGSGAAPTLNTEAFF. The rearrangement uses TRBV9 and TRBJ1-1; D is possibly TRBD1 (6 bases). The germline gives CDR1 SGDLS, CDR2 YYNGEE. The CDR3 contains 19 residues. With 0 bases removed from V and 2 bases from J, the gap between germline ends came to 23 bases.